The clone carrying this T cell receptor beta chain showed up just a few times. The antigen is undetermined. V lost 5 bases to trimming and J lost 5 bases, with 10 bases between them. Germline assignment: CDR1 SEHNR and CDR2 FQNEAQ (reference sequence). The CDR3 contains 13 residues. Sequenced by immunoSEQ multiplex PCR; TCRdb stores in-frame clones only, minus some. The sample has roughly 79,000 clones, about 72% seen once. The sample comes from a study of T cell responses to AZD1222 COVID-19 vaccine. Study-level findings and limits: Baseline seropositives among AZD1222 recipients totaled only six or seven. Unmutated variant regions reportedly attract nearly half of all spike-specific TCRs.

The TCR sequence derives from an adult in good health. V and J are TRBV7-9 and TRBJ2-1, with D perhaps matching TRBD1 or TRBD2 (5 bases each). The specimen comprised peripheral blood, sampled on day 0 of AZD1222 vaccination. CDR3 DNA: TGTGCCAGCAGCCCCGGGGCTAACAATGAGCAGTTCTTC. This gives the protein CASSPGANNEQFF.